This TCR beta chain was sequenced for a study of T-cell memory formation after mild COVID-19 (dated by TCRdb to the early 2020s). Turning to the overall study: Most TCR sequence clusters were specific to one of the two donors. In two donors, T-cell clones that expanded and contracted after mild COVID-19 were tracked by sequencing TCRalpha and TCRbeta repertoires over time. The cohort was made up of two young adult volunteers, one female and one male, who were previously healthy. What the study reported, not specific to this receptor: Only a couple of mild cases were covered in the study, and larger cohorts including severe cases with pre-infection samples were considered necessary. Some responding clones were detected in pre-infection memory, suggesting pre-existing cross-reactive memory T cells joined the SARS-CoV-2 response. Contracting CD4+ clones turned up mainly in the CM and EM memory subsets, whereas EMRA was where CD8+ clones were enriched. Whether the second-wave clones peaking on day 37 were SARS-CoV-2 specific was not confirmed. Balanced CD4/CD8 phenotypes were observed for clones contracting from day 15 to 85, whereas a bias towards CD4+ was observed for a second wave of clones expanding from day 15 to 37.

These reads were obtained on an Illumina NovaSeq 6000. TCRalpha and TCRbeta cDNA libraries were built by 5'RACE with constant-segment primers, adding sample barcodes and unique molecular identifiers. RNA was extracted from every sample with Trizol reagent. The libraries were amplified in two PCR steps, and the second step added a second sample barcode and Illumina TruSeq adapters. Sequencing of the libraries was done on an Illumina NovaSeq, producing 2 x 150 bp paired-end reads. The study's processing was this. Reads were demultiplexed and collapsed into UMI-guided consensus sequences with migec v1.2.7. Using mixcr v2.1.11, the UMI consensuses were aligned to TRA and TRB V and J templates and assembled into clonotypes. A clonotype was counted as expanded or contracted only when both edgeR and NoisET called the clonotype significant, with the noise models trained on biological replicates. For edgeR calls, the cutoffs were a false discovery rate-adjusted p below 0.01 and a log2 fold-change threshold of 1. As an exploratory analysis of dynamics, max-normalized trajectories of the 1000 most abundant clonotypes were examined by PCA with hierarchical clustering. Separately sequenced CD4+ and CD8+ repertoires were used to assign the CD4 or CD8 phenotype of responding clones. TCRdb reanalyzed the raw reads on its own, using fastp at Q25 for trimming and MiXCR for clone calling, and kept in-frame beta chains. CDR3 protein sequences are deduplicated, and each keeps its most common genes and DNA. The V and J calls and clone size come from TCRdb's table, not from the authors' own analysis. Counted in this sample were about 430,000 distinct CDR3 sequences; 20% to 25% of them appeared once. Around 8.8% of the sample is taken by the ten largest.

The CDR1 and CDR2 encoded by the germline V gene are SGHRS and YFSETQ. V was cut back by 4 bases and J by 1 base, leaving a gap of 12 bases between them. The CDR3 contains 15 residues, cysteine and phenylalanine counted. Just CDR3 DNA is preserved here, 45 bases in frame from base 1. PBMCs were isolated by Ficoll-Paque density gradient centrifugation. Comment on this clonotype: The antigen it binds to is not known. There are no base qualities to consult, and no much larger clone falls within one base.

The receptor comes from an adult woman who had mild COVID-19 (a few samples of this study predate the infection). The sample titles of this study are shuffled in the database, so cell type and time point are left out; the donor was told from shared clones. The V and J genes are TRBV5-1 and TRBJ2-4, with TRBD1 perhaps the D gene, on 5 matching bases. Sequences were obtained from PBMCs or a T cell subset sorted from them (not recorded which). The nucleotide sequence is given as TGCGCCAGCAGCCCGATTGCAGGGGCCAAAAACATTCAGTACTTC. The translation is CASSPIAGAKNIQYF.